Listed below are T cell receptor beta chains from one sample, sequenced in a study of cytomegalovirus exposure and HLA in healthy donors. Only in-frame clones appear in the TCRdb table, and some are missing; sequencing was by immunoSEQ multiplex PCR. The table shows 100,000 to 150,000 clones, with over 15% occurring only once. Sequenced sample: PBMCs. The receptors come from a female donor in good health and CMV-seropositive. Each CDR3 is given with its conserved first and last residue. Each record gives: CDR3 length, V gene, J gene, clone size, D gene, CDR3 DNA, CDR3 protein. A D gene is named only where the DNA matches it firmly. Clone size, where shown, is once, few, many, or a class for clones that have expanded.

>15|TRBV30|TRBJ2-1|few|TRBD1
TGTGCCTGGAGTGTAATGGGGACAGAATACAATGAGCAGTTCTTC
CAWSVMGTEYNEQFF
>14|TRBV29-1|TRBJ2-2|few|TRBD1
TGCAGCGTTGTTTCAGGGGGTAGAGTCGGGGAGCTGTTTTTT
CSVVSGGRVGELFF
>17|TRBV11-2|TRBJ2-6|few|.
TGTGCCAGCAGTCCCAGGGATCCGTTCTCTGGGGCCAACGTCCTGACTTTC
CASSPRDPFSGANVLTF
>13|TRBV19|TRBJ2-7|.|.
TGTGCCAGTGGGGCGGAAAACTCCTACGAGCAGTACTTC
CASGAENSYEQYF
>15|TRBV5-4|TRBJ2-5|.|.
TGTGCCAGCAGCCGCGGTGGCCAGGGCCAAGAGACCCAGTACTTC
CASSRGGQGQETQYF
>15|TRBV7-9|TRBJ2-3|.|.
TGTGCCAGCAGCTTACGGGGGTTTAGCACAGATACGCAGTATTTT
CASSLRGFSTDTQYF
>15|TRBV27|TRBJ2-7|.|TRBD1
TGTGCCAGCAGGAAACCGGGACAGGGGGCCCTCGAGCAGTACTTC
CASRKPGQGALEQYF
>13|TRBV29-1|TRBJ2-3|few|TRBD1
TGCAGCGTAAGGACAGGACGCACAGATACGCAGTATTTT
CSVRTGRTDTQYF
>15|TRBV4-2|TRBJ2-1|.|.
TGTGCCAGCAGCCAAGCCAGCGGAGACGTAAATGAGCAGTTCTTC
CASSQASGDVNEQFF
>18|TRBV5-3|TRBJ2-1|.|TRBD2
TGTGCCAGAAGCTGGGGGGGACTAGCGGGAGGGCCCTACAATGAGCAGTTCTTC
CARSWGGLAGGPYNEQFF
>14|TRBV4-2|TRBJ1-4|few|.
TGTGCCAGCAGCCTCCGGGAGATTAATGAAAAACTGTTTTTT
CASSLREINEKLFF
>15|TRBV28|TRBJ1-1|few|TRBD1
TGTGCCAGCAGTACTCCGGGACAGGGGGCTACTGAAGCTTTCTTT
CASSTPGQGATEAFF
>16|TRBV19|TRBJ2-2|.|TRBD2
TGTGCCAGTAGTATTCTAGCGGGGGGGCCGTCCGGGGAGCTGTTTTTT
CASSILAGGPSGELFF
>14|TRBV7-2|TRBJ2-7|.|TRBD1
TGTGCCAGCAGCTTAGAAGGGGGCCCCTACGAGCAGTACTTC
CASSLEGGPYEQYF
>17|TRBV19|TRBJ2-3|.|TRBD2
TGTGCCAGTAGTATATGGCTAGCGGACCTATTACCAGATACGCAGTATTTT
CASSIWLADLLPDTQYF
>12|TRBV29-1|TRBJ2-1|.|TRBD2
TGCAGCGTTGGCCGGGGGGGCAATGAGCAGTTCTTC
CSVGRGGNEQFF
>14|TRBV19|TRBJ1-4|few|.
TGTGCCAGTAGTCCAGGGAGGACGAATGAAAAACTGTTTTTT
CASSPGRTNEKLFF
>10|TRBV29-1|TRBJ2-3|few|.
TGCAGCGTTGCCAGGGATACGCAGTATTTT
CSVARDTQYF
>15|TRBV2|TRBJ2-5|.|.
TGTGCCAGCAGTGATAGAGACAGCCGGCAAGAGACCCAGTACTTC
CASSDRDSRQETQYF
>13|TRBV5-4|TRBJ1-6|.|.
TGTGCCAGCAGCTTGGGGCCGGATGGAGCCCTCCACTTT
CASSLGPDGALHF
>17|TRBV10-3|TRBJ1-2|.|TRBD1
TGTGCCATCAGTGAGCCGGCGGAGAGGGCCAGGGGGTCTGGCTACACCTTC
CAISEPAERARGSGYTF
>15|TRBV6-1|TRBJ2-7|.|TRBD1
TGTGCCAGCAGTCCTACAGGGGGGCTTCTGCACGAGCAGTACTTC
CASSPTGGLLHEQYF
>15|TRBV11-2|TRBJ1-4|.|TRBD1
TGTGCCAGCAGCGCTAGGTCCCCGGGACAGGAAAAACTGTTTTTT
CASSARSPGQEKLFF
>14|TRBV30|TRBJ2-6|.|.
TGTGCCTGGAGCGTCAGGGGTTCATTCAACGTCCTGACTTTC
CAWSVRGSFNVLTF
>12|TRBV7-9|TRBJ2-1|few|.
TGTGCCAGCAGCTTCACCTCGGGAGCGCAGTTCTTC
CASSFTSGAQFF
>13|TRBV6-5|TRBJ1-5|few|.
TGTGCCAGCAGTTTTGCGCAGGGGACGGCCCAGCATTTT
CASSFAQGTAQHF
>15|TRBV4-3|TRBJ2-7|.|TRBD1
TGCGCCAGCAGCCGCGGGACAGGGAGCCTTTACGAGCAGTACTTC
CASSRGTGSLYEQYF